This T cell receptor (beta chain) was recorded in a study of identifying expanded T cells in peripheral blood. Trimming took 0 bases from V and 0 from J, leaving 11 bases between them. The CDR3 has 17 residues. CDR1 and CDR2 from the germline V gene are LNHDA and SQIVND (reference sequence). TCRdb keeps only in-frame clones here, not all; method: immunoSEQ multiplex PCR. Of some 99,000 clones in the sample, 88% were seen once. During the collection period, no donor immune events like infections were recorded. Sequences were obtained from blood. The rearrangement joins TRBV19 to TRBJ2-2; D remains unclear. This TCR was recovered from a person between 18 and 75 years old in good health. In DNA form, the CDR3 reads TGTGCCAGTAGTATAGATCTGGCGAACTCGAACACCGGGGAGCTGTTTTTT. This sequence encodes CASSIDLANSNTGELFF.